This T cell receptor beta chain was recorded in a study of T cell responses to AZD1222 COVID-19 vaccine. Points from the study as a whole: Repertoire sampling happened only post peak T cell response. Seropositive AZD1222 recipients at baseline numbered only five or six. The study found vaccine-associated CD4 TCRs spanning spike, dominant at 160-218 and 743-854.

Second-dose intervals near 4 or 12 weeks were combined. CDR1 is KGHDR, CDR2 SFDVKD, per germline. The V gene end was trimmed by 4 bases and the J gene end by 4 bases; junction bases not matched to a gene: 9. The CDR3 is 19 residues long. Repertoires were generated with immunoSEQ multiplex PCR, while TCRdb's copy carries only in-frame clones and drops some. The sample holds over 130,000 clones, 85% to 90% seen once. A remark on this clone: Its antigen is not identified.

The clonotype comes from an adult who received the AZD1222 COVID-19 vaccine. The gene calls are TRBV24-1 and TRBJ2-1, with 16 bases that match TRBD2. The input for sequencing was peripheral blood, taken 28 days after the second AZD1222 dose. The chain's CDR3 is CATSDPGLAGGQTYNEQFF. Written as DNA, the CDR3 is TGTGCCACCAGTGACCCGGGACTAGCGGGAGGGCAGACATACAATGAGCAGTTCTTC.